The 18 T cell receptor beta chains given below trace back to one sample, sequenced in a study of CD8 T cells in ankylosing spondylitis. MiXCR, applied by TCRdb to the 5' RACE reads, yields one record per CDR3 protein. The sample holds under 200,000 distinct CDR3 sequences, just over 9.5% seen once. The sequencing input was blood, either unsorted or a sorted T cell fraction (not recorded which). These receptors came from a female donor with ankylosing spondylitis or in good health (not recorded which).

This clonotype was seen ten or more times. This chain links TRBV7-9 with TRBJ2-5; D is undetermined. This CDR3 spans 15 amino acids. Germline V gives CDR1 SEHNR, CDR2 FQNEAQ (reference sequence). V shed 5 bases and J shed 1 base, with 14 bases lying between them. In DNA, the CDR3 is TGTGCCAGCAGCCCCTGGAAAGGGTTCCAAGAGACCCAGTACTTC. Amino acids: CASSPWKGFQETQYF.

The chain recombines TRBV4-3 with TRBJ2-7; the match to TRBD2 covers 7 bases. The J segment lost 1 base and the V segment lost 6 bases, leaving 6 bases of the junction unmatched. The CDR3 sequence is 14 residues long. Germline CDR1 is LGHNA and CDR2 is YSLEER. CDR3 residues: CASSYGRSSYEQYF. CDR3 nucleotides: TGCGCCAGCAGTTACGGGAGGAGTTCCTACGAGCAGTACTTC.

This clonotype occurred a few times. The rearrangement links TRBV28 to TRBJ2-7; a possible D gene is TRBD1 (6 bases). V was clipped by 8 bases and J by 4 bases, with 15 bases between them. Looked up from germline, CDR1 is MDHEN and CDR2 is SYDVKM. The length of the CDR3 is 13 residues. In DNA form, the CDR3 reads TGTGCCAGCTATGGACAGAGTGGGTACGAGCAGTACTTC. It yields the protein CASYGQSGYEQYF.

The chain combines TRBV27 with TRBJ2-7; D ambiguous. Trimming removed 8 bases from V and 3 bases from J, with 11 bases in between. From germline, CDR1 is MNHEY and CDR2 SMNVEV (reference sequence). The CDR3 is made up of 12 amino acids. In DNA form, the CDR3 reads TGTGCCAGCCGGTCGCGACTCTACGAGCAGTACTTC. Encoded protein: CASRSRLYEQYF.

This clonotype was seen only a few times. The chain's CDR3 is CASSSSGDEQFF. Here the CDR3 DNA reads TGTGCCAGCAGTTCATCCGGGGATGAGCAGTTCTTC. The chain recombines TRBV7-9 with TRBJ2-1; TRBD2 is a possible D gene (5 bases). The V end was cut by 6 bases, the J end by 8 bases, with 11 bases between. The CDR3 consists of 12 residues. CDR1 is SEHNR and CDR2 is FQNEAQ in the germline V gene (reference sequence).

The chain carries TRBV27 and TRBJ2-5; tentatively, D is TRBD2 (5 bases). Trimming pared 7 bases from V and 5 bases from J, leaving 14 bases between. Germline lookup yields CDR1 MNHEY and CDR2 SMNVEV (reference sequence). The CDR3 sequence is 13 residues long. CDR3 sequence reads: CASKIWESETQYF. The CDR3 DNA reads as TGTGCCAGCAAAATATGGGAGTCGGAGACCCAGTACTTC.

The sample holds a few counts of this clonotype. V and J are TRBV7-9 and TRBJ2-4; D is undetermined. From germline, CDR1 is SEHNR and CDR2 FQNEAQ (reference sequence). The CDR3 totals 16 residues. The V end was cut by 1 base, the J end by 0 bases, with 10 bases between. CDR3 coding DNA: TGTGCCAGCAGCTTAGTCACGGGTTTAGCCAAAAACATTCAGTACTTC. This gives the protein CASSLVTGLAKNIQYF.

The genes are TRBV27 and TRBJ2-1; 8 nucleotides agree with TRBD1. J was trimmed by 8 bases and V by 5 bases; bases with no gene match: 5. The CDR3 runs 13 residues. Germline V CDR1 and CDR2: MNHEY, SMNVEV (reference sequence). The CDR3 reads CASSPQGAYEQFF. Here the CDR3 DNA reads TGTGCCAGCAGTCCCCAGGGGGCCTATGAGCAGTTCTTC.

This clonotype has a handful of counts. The chain is built from TRBV30 and TRBJ1-4; weak D call: TRBD1 (6 bases). The V gene's germline CDR1 is GTSNPN and CDR2 SVGIG (reference sequence). Between the trimmed V and J ends, which lost 2 bases and 1 base, there was a span of 11 bases. The CDR3 consists of 15 residues. For the CDR3, the DNA is TGTGCCTGGAGTCCACTACAGGGAACTAATGAAAAACTGTTTTTT. Amino acid sequence: CAWSPLQGTNEKLFF.

The rearrangement joins TRBV20-1 to TRBJ2-1, with 9 bases matching TRBD2. The CDR3 contains 21 residues. Losses at the gene ends were 3 bases for V and 0 bases for J; bases not matched to a gene: 21. CDR1 and CDR2 from the germline V gene are DFQATT and SNEGSKA (reference sequence). CDR3 nucleotide sequence: TGCAGTGCTAGGTCCCCTGCCCGCGGGCTAGCGGGGTTGAGCTCCTACAATGAGCAGTTCTTC. The encoded protein is CSARSPARGLAGLSSYNEQFF.

In this sample, this clonotype turned up a few times. The CDR3 is CASSPLVYNEQFF. The CDR3, as DNA: TGTGCCAGCAGTCCCCTTGTGTACAATGAGCAGTTCTTC. V usage is TRBV28 and J usage is TRBJ2-1; D call uncertain. The V end lost 5 bases, the J end lost 4 bases, and 9 bases lay between the germline ends. Germline-derived CDR1 and CDR2 are MDHEN and SYDVKM. This CDR3 spans 13 amino acids.

This clonotype was counted only a few times. The rearrangement uses TRBV9 and TRBJ2-1; 13 nucleotides agree with TRBD2. This CDR3 is built from 17 residues. V was pared by 0 bases and J by 5 bases, with 5 bases of the junction left unmatched. CDR1 SGDLS and CDR2 YYNGEE come from the germline V gene. The CDR3 coding sequence is TGTGCCAGCAGCGTAGGGACTAGCGGGAGACGGGACAATGAGCAGTTCTTC. It is translated as CASSVGTSGRRDNEQFF.

The chain is built from TRBV13 and TRBJ2-1, with TRBD2 matching over 9 bases. The CDR3 loop spans 16 amino acids. Germline V gives CDR1 PRHDT, CDR2 FYEKMQ (reference sequence). The V and J ends lost 5 bases and 9 bases, in that order; junction bases with no gene match: 14. The CDR3 nucleotides read TGTGCCAGCAGCCCCCCTTCTAGCGGGACCAAGCTTGAGCAGTTCTTC. Encoded protein: CASSPPSSGTKLEQFF.

The CDR3 reads CASSYGQGAINYGYTF. Here the CDR3 DNA reads TGCGCCAGCAGCTACGGACAGGGGGCTATTAACTATGGCTACACCTTC. The chain is built from TRBV5-1 and TRBJ1-2; 11 nucleotides align to TRBD1. V was clipped by 3 bases and J by 1 base; unmatched bases: 5. This CDR3 is built from 16 residues. Germline V gene sequence: CDR1 SGHRS, CDR2 YFSETQ.

This clonotype was counted only a few times. CDR3 DNA sequence: TGTGCCAGCAGACGCCCCGGGGGGGGGGAGCTGTTTTTT. Residues: CASRRPGGGELFF. The V call is TRBV2, the J call TRBJ2-2; TRBD2 matches at 7 bases. CDR3 length: 13 residues. Germline V gene data show CDR1 as SNHLY and CDR2 as FYNNEI. Trimming cost V 6 bases and J 8 bases; bases outside gene matches: 6. The full variable domain, completed using reference TRBV2 and TRBJ2-2, is EPEVTQTPSHQVTQMGQEVILRCVPISNHLYFYWYRQILGQKVEFLVSFYNNEISEKSEIFDDQFSVERPDGSNFTLKIRSTKLEDSAMYFCASRRPGGGELFFGEGSRLTVL.

This clonotype was counted many times. This chain joins TRBV12-3 or TRBV12-4 and TRBJ2-1; TRBD1 or TRBD2 may be the D gene (5 bases each). The V gene lost 3 bases and the J gene lost 5 bases, with 11 bases spanning the gap. This CDR3 region has 14 residues. CDR3 amino acids: CASSFGTEHNEQFF. DNA for the CDR3: TGTGCCAGCAGTTTTGGGACGGAACACAATGAGCAGTTCTTC.

This rearrangement joins TRBV12-3 or TRBV12-4 to TRBJ2-7, with 7 positions matching TRBD2. The CDR3 loop spans 15 amino acids. V lost 2 bases, J lost 0 bases, and 4 bases stayed unmatched. This CDR3 reads CASSLWGGTSYEQYF. The CDR3 DNA reads TGTGCCAGCAGTTTATGGGGGGGGACCTCCTACGAGCAGTACTTC.

This clonotype was counted between two and nine times. J is TRBJ2-1 and V is TRBV4-3; 7 nucleotides align to TRBD2. The CDR3 extends over 14 amino acids. The trim removed 0 bases at V and 8 bases at J, leaving 4 bases unmatched. The germline gives CDR1 LGHNA, CDR2 YSLEER. The chain's CDR3 is CASSQDRGSYEQFF. CDR3 coding DNA: TGCGCCAGCAGCCAAGATCGCGGGAGCTATGAGCAGTTCTTC.